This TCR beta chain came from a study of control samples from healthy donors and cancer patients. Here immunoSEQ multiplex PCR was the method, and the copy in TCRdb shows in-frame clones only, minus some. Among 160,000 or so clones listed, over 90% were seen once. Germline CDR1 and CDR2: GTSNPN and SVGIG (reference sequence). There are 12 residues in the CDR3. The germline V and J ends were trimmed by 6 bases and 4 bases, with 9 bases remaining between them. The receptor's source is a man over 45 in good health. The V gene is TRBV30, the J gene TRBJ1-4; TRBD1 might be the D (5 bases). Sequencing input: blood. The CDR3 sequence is CACTRGNEKLFF. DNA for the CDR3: TGTGCCTGCACAAGGGGTAATGAAAAACTGTTTTTT.